One and the same sample provided the 32 T cell receptor beta chains below, sequenced in a study of siplizumab effects on memory and regulatory T cells. The method was immunoSEQ multiplex PCR; TCRdb's version includes in-frame clones alone and lacks a portion of them. The repertoire has 94,000 or so clones, over 85% of them found once; the top ten carry over 5.5%. Sequencing was done on a sample of CD8+ T cells sorted from blood. These TCRs come from a human donor in good health.

The chain links TRBV6-6 to TRBJ1-2; D is unclear. Germline lookup yields CDR1 MNHNY and CDR2 SVGAGI (reference sequence). V was cut by 5 bases and J by 2 bases, with 12 bases left in between. The CDR3 spans 14 residues. CDR3: CASSASGNNYGYTF. The CDR3 DNA sequence: TGTGCCAGCAGTGCCTCGGGGAACAACTATGGCTACACCTTC.

The rearrangement joins TRBV5-6 to TRBJ2-5; weak D call: TRBD1 (5 bases). V dropped 4 bases and J dropped 2 bases, with 18 bases sitting between them. The CDR3 is 16 amino acids. Germline lookup yields CDR1 SGHDT and CDR2 YYEEEE. The CDR3 here is CASSPLGAGLQETQYF. CDR3 bases: TGTGCCAGCAGCCCCTTGGGTGCAGGGCTGCAAGAGACCCAGTACTTC.

This clone was recorded a few times. Other DNA sequences in this specimen translate into the identical CDR3. The chain uses TRBV27 and TRBJ1-5, with D hard to call. Germline CDR1 MNHEY, CDR2 SMNVEV (reference sequence). CDR3 length: 12 residues. V was pared by 5 bases and J by 6 bases, with 8 bases between. Here the CDR3 reads CASSPPGQPQHF. DNA for the CDR3: TGTGCCAGCAGTCCGCCCGGTCAGCCCCAGCATTTT.

This sequence joins TRBV2 and TRBJ2-1; D gene uncertain. The CDR3 contains 15 residues. V gave up 7 bases and J gave up 5 bases, with 18 bases separating them. Germline CDR1 and CDR2: SNHLY and FYNNEI. CDR3 sequence reads: CASNTVESPHNEQFF. In nucleotides, the CDR3 is TGTGCCAGCAACACCGTTGAGAGCCCCCACAATGAGCAGTTCTTC.

This clone was seen a single time. This chain links TRBV9 with TRBJ1-2; 10 nucleotides align to TRBD1. The junction had 7 bases not matched to a gene; V was cut back by 4 bases and J by 4 bases. From germline, CDR1 is SGDLS and CDR2 YYNGEE. This CDR3 has 15 residues. CDR3 nucleotides: TGTGCCAGCAGCACCGGGACAGGGGCAGGCTATGGCTACACCTTC. It translates to CASSTGTGAGYGYTF.

This chain joins TRBV19 and TRBJ2-1, with D hard to call. The CDR3 totals 12 residues. From germline, CDR1 is LNHDA and CDR2 SQIVND (reference sequence). Between the trimmed V and J ends, which lost 4 bases and 8 bases, there was a span of 9 bases. The CDR3: CASSNNPHEQFF. CDR3 coding DNA: TGTGCCAGTAGTAATAACCCCCATGAGCAGTTCTTC.

The chain recombines TRBV10-2 with TRBJ2-7, with 7 bases matching TRBD2. The CDR3 length is 14 residues. Germline V gene data show CDR1 as WSHSY and CDR2 as SAAADI. V dropped 2 bases and J dropped 0; count of bases not matched to a gene: 1. In DNA, the CDR3 is TGCGCCAGCAGTGAGGCGGGGGTCTCCTACGAGCAGTACTTC. It specifies CASSEAGVSYEQYF.

The rearrangement links TRBV6-5 to TRBJ2-7; unclear D gene. CDR1 and CDR2 from the germline V gene are MNHEY and SVGAGI. The CDR3 covers 14 residues. Trimming removed 4 bases at V and 2 bases at J, with 12 bases between. CDR3 in amino acids: CASSSPTPPYEQYF. The DNA of the CDR3 is TGTGCCAGCAGTTCCCCGACTCCTCCCTACGAGCAGTACTTC.

This chain connects TRBV30 to TRBJ1-1; 12 bases map to TRBD1. CDR1 and CDR2 (germline): GTSNPN, SVGIG (reference sequence). CDR3 length: 14 amino acids. Germline trimming cut 3 bases from V and 6 bases from J; bases unmatched to any gene: 5. CDR3 in DNA: TGTGCCTGGAGCCCTGGGACAGGGGGCTCTGAAGCTTTCTTT. This encodes CAWSPGTGGSEAFF. Based on the CDR3 plus reference TRBV30 and TRBJ1-1, the full variable domain is SQTIHQWPATLVQPVGSPLSLECTVEGTSNPNLYWYRQAAGRGLQLLFYSVGIGQISSEVPQNLSASRPQDRQFILSSKKLLLSDSGFYLCAWSPGTGGSEAFFGQGTRLTVV.

This sequence joins TRBV19 and TRBJ2-7, with 10 bases matching TRBD1. The CDR3 extends over 14 amino acids. Germline loops: CDR1 LNHDA, CDR2 SQIVND (reference sequence). Trimming removed 8 bases from V and 2 bases from J; junction bases left unmatched: 6. This CDR3 is CASGTGTGAYEQYF. The CDR3 region has the DNA TGTGCCAGTGGCACCGGGACAGGGGCCTACGAGCAGTACTTC.

The chain carries TRBV27 and TRBJ1-2; 8 nucleotides match TRBD1. CDR3 size: 15 residues. V shed 5 bases, J shed 7 bases, and the junction held 12 bases outside the gene matches. In germline, CDR1 is MNHEY, CDR2 SMNVEV (reference sequence). In DNA, the CDR3 is TGTGCCAGCAGTGCTACCGTGACAGGGGAGGGTGGCTACACCTTC. Translated: CASSATVTGEGGYTF.

The chain employs TRBV28 and TRBJ1-5, with D unresolved. The V end was cut by 2 bases, the J end by 0 bases, with 2 bases between. The CDR3 length is 13 residues. Looked up from germline, CDR1 is MDHEN and CDR2 is SYDVKM. CDR3 region: CASSLGSNQPQHF. The CDR3 DNA follows: TGTGCCAGCAGTTTAGGTAGCAATCAGCCCCAGCATTTT.

The V call is TRBV6-4, the J call TRBJ2-4; D may match TRBD1 or TRBD2 (6 bases each). This CDR3 spans 14 amino acids. Looked up from germline, CDR1 is MRHNA and CDR2 is SNTAGT. Trimming pared 0 bases from V and 8 bases from J, leaving 11 bases between. The CDR3 sequence: CASSDSQGGDIQYF. For the CDR3, the DNA is TGTGCCAGCAGTGACTCACAGGGAGGTGACATTCAGTACTTC.

This chain joins TRBV7-2 and TRBJ2-2; 7 bases fit TRBD2. Germline V CDR1 and CDR2: SGHTA, FQGNSA. CDR3 length equals 14 residues. The CDR3 reads CAKEGGSDTGELFF. The CDR3 nucleotides are TGTGCAAAGGAGGGAGGGTCCGACACCGGGGAGCTGTTTTTT.

The chain joins TRBV11-2 to TRBJ2-3; a possible D gene is TRBD1 (6 bases). Deletions cut 8 bases from V and 1 base from J, with 16 bases between. Germline V CDR1 and CDR2: SGHAT, FQNNGV. The CDR3 runs to 15 residues. The CDR3 coding sequence is TGTGCCAGCCTATCACAGGGAGAAGGCACAGATACGCAGTATTTT. Residues: CASLSQGEGTDTQYF.

V usage is TRBV30 and J usage is TRBJ2-1, with a weak D call TRBD2 (7 bases). This CDR3 has 14 amino acids. Trimming pared 0 bases from V and 8 bases from J, leaving 14 bases between. The V gene's germline CDR1 is GTSNPN and CDR2 SVGIG (reference sequence). The CDR3 DNA sequence: TGTGCCTGGAGTGTAAACAGGGAGGGGCATGAGCAGTTCTTC. Its protein product is CAWSVNREGHEQFF.

The chain is built from TRBV25-1 and TRBJ2-3, with D perhaps matching TRBD2 (5 bases). The germline V gene has CDR1 MGHDK and CDR2 SYGVNS. This CDR3 has 15 residues. Trimming cost V 4 bases and J 0 bases, with 11 bases left between them. The CDR3 sequence is CASSGRTSSTDTQYF. CDR3 nucleotides: TGTGCCAGCAGTGGGAGGACGAGTAGCACAGATACGCAGTATTTT.

J is TRBJ2-7 and V is TRBV6-1, with D maybe TRBD2 (6 bases). Germline CDR1 and CDR2: MNHNS and SASEGT. Trimming cost V 1 base and J 3 bases, with 16 bases left between them. The CDR3 is made up of 16 amino acids. This CDR3 reads CASSEDEGSGFYEQYF. The CDR3 DNA is TGTGCCAGCAGTGAAGATGAGGGTAGCGGTTTCTACGAGCAGTACTTC.

This clone was seen only once. The V gene is TRBV4-1, the J gene TRBJ2-7; 8 positions agree with TRBD1. V dropped 4 bases and J dropped 2; count of bases not matched to a gene: 7. Germline assignment: CDR1 MGHRA and CDR2 YSYEKL. CDR3 size: 15 residues. The CDR3 spells CASSPVGQGPYEQYF. CDR3 coding DNA: TGCGCCAGCAGCCCTGTAGGACAGGGACCCTACGAGCAGTACTTC.

V is TRBV27 and J is TRBJ2-1; the D gene is possibly TRBD2 (7 bases). CDR3 size: 14 residues. Trimming took off 5 bases at V and 4 bases at J, with 12 bases between the two ends. CDR1 is MNHEY and CDR2 is SMNVEV in the germline V gene (reference sequence). The CDR3 is CASSLADRYNEQFF. CDR3 DNA: TGTGCCAGCAGTCTAGCGGACAGATACAATGAGCAGTTCTTC.

The chain employs TRBV11-2 and TRBJ1-1; no clear D. Germline V gene lookup returns CDR1 SGHAT and CDR2 FQNNGV. The CDR3 runs 12 residues. The germline V and J ends were trimmed by 1 base and 7 bases, with 7 bases remaining between them. The CDR3 is CASSLAGVEAFF. CDR3 nucleotides: TGTGCCAGCAGCTTAGCTGGGGTTGAAGCTTTCTTT.

This clone was seen a single time. The genes are TRBV16 and TRBJ1-1; 9 bases map to TRBD1. Germline CDR1 reads KGHSY; CDR2 reads FQNENV. CDR3 length: 16 amino acids. Trimming took 4 bases from V and 7 from J; bases not matched to a gene: 13. In nucleotides, the CDR3 is TGTGCCAGCAGCCCACCCAGTCTAGAGACAGGGGGTGAAGCTTTCTTT. Residues: CASSPPSLETGGEAFF. Full variable domain (missing parts from reference TRBV16 and TRBJ1-1): GEEVAQTPKHLVRGEGQKAKLYCAPIKGHSYVFWYQQVLKNEFKFLISFQNENVFDETGMPKERFSAKCLPNSPCSLEIQATKLEDSAVYFCASSPPSLETGGEAFFGQGTRLTVV.

The chain carries TRBV5-6 and TRBJ2-1, with TRBD1 identical over 7 bases. V was clipped by 0 bases and J by 3 bases; unmatched bases: 6. Looked up from germline, CDR1 is SGHDT and CDR2 is YYEEEE. The CDR3 covers 16 residues. CDR3 coding DNA: TGTGCCAGCAGCTTGGCCTTACAGGGGATCTACAATGAGCAGTTCTTC. Its translation is CASSLALQGIYNEQFF.

V usage is TRBV27 and J usage is TRBJ2-7, with D perhaps given as TRBD1 or TRBD2 (5 bases each). V was clipped by 2 bases and J by 3 bases, with 11 bases between them. This CDR3 region has 14 residues. The germline gives CDR1 MNHEY, CDR2 SMNVEV (reference sequence). The CDR3: CASSLGGDGYEQYF. DNA for the CDR3: TGTGCCAGCAGTTTAGGGGGAGACGGCTACGAGCAGTACTTC.

The V gene is TRBV6-5, the J gene TRBJ2-7; D unclear. Between the trimmed V and J ends, which lost 2 bases and 4 bases, there was a span of 3 bases. Germline V gene lookup returns CDR1 MNHEY and CDR2 SVGAGI. This CDR3 comprises 11 residues. The CDR3: CASSYRYEQYF. CDR3 in DNA: TGTGCCAGCAGTTACAGATACGAGCAGTACTTC.

V usage is TRBV5-6 and J usage is TRBJ2-5; no clear D gene. Germline lookup yields CDR1 SGHDT and CDR2 YYEEEE. V was shortened by 1 base and J by 5 bases, with 9 bases between the two germline ends. This CDR3 spans 13 amino acids. CDR3 loop: CASSLQREETQYF. CDR3 DNA: TGTGCCAGCAGCTTGCAGAGAGAGGAGACCCAGTACTTC.

In this sample, this clone turned up a few times. The chain joins TRBV29-1 to TRBJ1-1, with D possibly TRBD1 on 5 matching bases. The V and J ends lost 5 bases and 4 bases respectively, with 8 bases between them. The CDR3 spans 11 residues. Germline CDR1 and CDR2: SQVTM and ANQGSEA. The CDR3 is CSVRGGTEAFF. The CDR3 DNA is TGCAGCGTTCGGGGGGGCACTGAAGCTTTCTTT.

The chain couples TRBV11-3 to TRBJ2-7, with D maybe TRBD2 (5 bases). The germline V gene has CDR1 SGHNT and CDR2 YENEEA. V shed 5 bases and J shed 0 bases, with 17 bases lying between them. CDR3 length equals 16 residues. In nucleotides, the CDR3 is TGTGCCAGCAGCACCCGGCTAGCTGACATCTCCTACGAGCAGTACTTC. It is translated as CASSTRLADISYEQYF.

This clone was seen a single time. The V gene is TRBV25-1, the J gene TRBJ2-7; D remains ambiguous. CDR3 size: 11 residues. The ends were cut back, 4 bases at V and 2 bases at J, with 3 bases in the middle. Germline V gene lookup returns CDR1 MGHDK and CDR2 SYGVNS. The CDR3 DNA reads TGTGCCAGCAGTGGCGCCTACGAGCAGTACTTC. Its translation: CASSGAYEQYF.

This chain links TRBV7-9 with TRBJ2-1, with 11 nucleotides matching TRBD2. In germline, CDR1 is SEHNR, CDR2 FQNEAQ (reference sequence). With V trimmed by 5 bases and J by 4 bases, 7 bases remained unmatched. The CDR3 has 16 amino acids. The CDR3 DNA sequence: TGTGCCAGCAGCCGACTAGCGGGAAGTAATTACAATGAGCAGTTCTTC. It encodes CASSRLAGSNYNEQFF.

The chain carries TRBV30 and TRBJ2-7, with a tentative D call TRBD2 (5 bases). The CDR3 totals 13 residues. V was cut by 4 bases and J by 0 bases, with 10 bases left in between. Germline lookup yields CDR1 GTSNPN and CDR2 SVGIG (reference sequence). The CDR3 protein is CAWTSGVSYEQYF. DNA for the CDR3: TGTGCCTGGACATCCGGGGTCTCCTACGAGCAGTACTTC.

In regard to this clone: Germline is not matched at one junction end, which may reflect a read error. This chain joins TRBV13 and TRBJ2-7, with TRBD1 identical over 11 bases. The CDR3 extends over 15 amino acids. Germline-derived CDR1 and CDR2 are PRHDT and FYEKMQ (reference sequence). The CDR3 DNA reads as TGTGCCAGCAGCCTAGGGACAGGGGGGTCCTACGAGCAGTACTTC. This encodes CASSLGTGGSYEQYF.